The 32 T cell receptor beta chains below were found in one sample sequenced in a study of T-cell reconstitution after alpha-beta-depleted transplantation in children. This sample's TCRbeta library carried unique molecular identifier barcodes. TCRdb re-derived calls from the PCR reads in MiXCR, one entry per CDR3 protein. Of some 200,000 distinct CDR3 sequences in the sample, 6.6% were seen once. Material: PBMCs, obtained before TCRalphabeta/CD19-depleted stem cell transplant. The receptors here all came from a boy between 2 and 15 years old with acute lymphoblastic leukemia, due to receive a stem cell transplant.

The chain combines TRBV7-2 with TRBJ1-2, with 7 nucleotides matching TRBD1. V dropped 1 base and J dropped 4; count of bases not matched to a gene: 6. This CDR3 is built from 15 residues. CDR1 is SGHTA and CDR2 is FQGNSA in the germline V gene. CDR3 protein: CASSLGPGGGYGYTF. CDR3 sequence (DNA): TGTGCCAGCAGCTTAGGGCCAGGGGGGGGCTATGGCTACACCTTC.

Ten or more counts support this clonotype. J is TRBJ2-3 and V is TRBV20-1; D is uncertain. Germline V lookup: CDR1 DFQATT, CDR2 SNEGSKA (reference sequence). The CDR3 loop spans 11 amino acids. With 3 bases removed from V and 2 bases from J, the gap between germline ends came to 3 bases. CDR3 bases: TGCAGTGCTAGCTACACAGATACGCAGTATTTT. It encodes CSASYTDTQYF.

This chain connects TRBV20-1 to TRBJ2-7; D gene unclear. Trimming pared 3 bases from V and 2 bases from J, leaving 11 bases between. The germline CDR1 and CDR2 sequences are DFQATT and SNEGSKA (reference sequence). The CDR3 is made up of 13 amino acids. The CDR3 nucleotides read TGCAGTGCTAGTATTGCGGTAGCCTACGAGCAGTACTTC. Translation gives CSASIAVAYEQYF.

Only a few counts were recorded for this clonotype. This chain links TRBV12-3 or TRBV12-4 with TRBJ2-5; D perhaps matches TRBD2 (6 bases). The CDR3 covers 12 residues. Trimming took off 3 bases at V and 13 bases at J, with 15 bases between the two ends. CDR3 sequence (DNA): TGTGCCAGCAGTTTGGTCTCGCGGGGCCTGTACTTC. As protein: CASSLVSRGLYF.

The sample holds many counts of this clonotype. J is TRBJ1-1 and V is TRBV5-1; D might be TRBD1 (6 bases). Germline values: CDR1 SGHRS, CDR2 YFSETQ. V was shortened by 1 base and J by 10 bases, with 14 bases between the two germline ends. CDR3 length equals 13 residues. CDR3 protein: CASSLTGRLVAFF. Here the CDR3 DNA reads TGCGCCAGCAGCTTGACAGGGCGCTTAGTAGCTTTCTTT.

This clonotype was found many times. The rearrangement uses TRBV12-3 or TRBV12-4 and TRBJ2-2; 7 bases align to TRBD1. The CDR3 has 13 amino acids. With 6 bases clipped from V and 7 bases from J, the junction kept 5 bases outside the gene matches. DNA of the CDR3: TGTGCCAGCAGCGCCCAGGGGGTCGGGGAGCTGTTTTTT. It yields the protein CASSAQGVGELFF.

This clonotype was recorded many times. This chain joins TRBV27 and TRBJ2-3; no reliable D call. The V and J ends lost 2 bases and 4 bases respectively, with 10 bases between them. Germline lookup yields CDR1 MNHEY and CDR2 SMNVEV (reference sequence). This CDR3 is built from 14 residues. The CDR3 bases are TGTGCCAGCAGTTTAAACATTTGGCCAGATACGCAGTATTTT. Its translation is CASSLNIWPDTQYF.

This clonotype was seen repeatedly, ten times or more. The CDR3 is CASSSPRGQTYEQYF. DNA of the CDR3: TGTGCCAGCAGCTCTCCCCGGGGACAGACCTACGAGCAGTACTTC. The chain is built from TRBV28 and TRBJ2-7, with 7 bases lining up with TRBD1. The CDR3 has 15 residues. With V trimmed by 6 bases and J by 2 bases, 10 bases remained unmatched. Germline assignment: CDR1 MDHEN and CDR2 SYDVKM.

This clonotype was counted ten times or more. The chain has TRBV7-2 and TRBJ2-1; D is unclear. The germline V and J ends were trimmed by 1 base and 10 bases, with 14 bases remaining between them. This CDR3 is built from 14 residues. Germline loops: CDR1 SGHTA, CDR2 FQGNSA. Here the CDR3 DNA reads TGTGCCAGCAGCTTAGGGGGTCCTACACAGGAGCAGTTCTTC. As protein: CASSLGGPTQEQFF.

This clonotype was recorded many times. The chain employs TRBV29-1 and TRBJ1-2; possible D gene TRBD1, 6 bases. CDR3 length: 16 amino acids. Germline V gene lookup returns CDR1 SQVTM and CDR2 ANQGSEA. Trimming left V 0 bases short and J 8 bases short, with 22 bases between. The CDR3: CSVEEIGGQGFEGYTF. The CDR3 bases are TGCAGCGTTGAAGAAATCGGGGGGCAGGGATTCGAGGGCTACACCTTC.

The sample holds one count of this clonotype. A much larger clone sits a single nucleotide away, making a read error possible. The V gene is TRBV9, the J gene TRBJ2-3; D unclear. CDR3 length equals 15 residues. CDR1 SGDLS and CDR2 YYNGEE come from the germline V gene. This CDR3 reads CASSVRASGTDSQYF. CDR3 DNA: TGTGCCAGCAGCGTTCGGGCCTCCGGCACAGATTCGCAGTATTTT. The complete variable domain, with remaining parts taken from reference TRBV9 and TRBJ2-3, reads DSGVTQTPKHLITATGQRVTLRCSPRSGDLSVYWYQQSLDQGLQFLIQYYNGEERAKGNILERFSAQQFPDLHSELNLSSLELGDSALYFCASSVRASGTDSQYFGPGTRLTVL.

The chain recombines TRBV7-3 with TRBJ2-7, with D perhaps TRBD1 (6 bases). This CDR3 contains 15 residues. Looked up from germline, CDR1 is SGHTA and CDR2 is FQGTGA. V dropped 2 bases and J dropped 2 bases, with 13 bases sitting between them. The CDR3 here is CASSLLGGLTYEQYF. The CDR3 DNA follows: TGTGCCAGCAGCTTATTAGGGGGTCTGACCTACGAGCAGTACTTC. Together with reference TRBV7-3 and TRBJ2-7, the CDR3 gives the full variable domain: GAGVSQTPSNKVTEKGKYVELRCDPISGHTALYWYRQSLGQGPEFLIYFQGTGAADDSGLPNDRFFAVRPEGSVSTLKIQRTERGDSAVYLCASSLLGGLTYEQYFGPGTRLTVT.

In the case of this clonotype: With a much larger clone just one base away, this may be a read error. This rearrangement joins TRBV3-1 to TRBJ2-5, with 11 bases that match TRBD2. Germline V gene lookup returns CDR1 LGHDT and CDR2 YNNKEL (reference sequence). The CDR3 contains 17 residues. Trimming at V came to 11 bases and at J to 1 base, leaving 15 bases not matched to a gene. The CDR3 loop reads CASSPGLAVDRQETQYF. In DNA, the CDR3 is TGTGCCTCCAGTCCGGGACTAGCGGTGGACCGCCAAGAGACCCAGTACTTC.

V gene TRBV5-1 combines with J gene TRBJ2-3, with 13 bases fitting TRBD2. The junction had 6 bases not matched to a gene; V was cut back by 2 bases and J by 3 bases. In germline, CDR1 is SGHRS, CDR2 YFSETQ. The CDR3 loop spans 17 amino acids. The CDR3 spells CASSFYGLAGATDTQYF. In nucleotides, the CDR3 is TGCGCCAGCAGCTTCTACGGACTAGCGGGAGCGACAGATACGCAGTATTTT.

The chain has TRBV20-1 and TRBJ2-4, with D perhaps matching TRBD1 or TRBD2 (5 bases each). In germline, CDR1 is DFQATT, CDR2 SNEGSKA (reference sequence). Trimming took off 5 bases at V and 4 bases at J, with 21 bases between the two ends. The CDR3 extends over 16 amino acids. DNA for the CDR3: TGCAGTGCTCCCCCAGCAGACCAGGGAGAGAAAAACATTCAGTACTTC. Protein: CSAPPADQGEKNIQYF.

Many counts were recorded for this clonotype. The rearrangement links TRBV20-1 to TRBJ2-2; 8 bases align to TRBD1. V was pared by 3 bases and J by 2 bases, with 5 bases of the junction left unmatched. CDR1 is DFQATT and CDR2 is SNEGSKA in the germline V gene (reference sequence). This CDR3 is 15 amino acids long. The CDR3 bases are TGCAGTGCTAGTCGGCAGGGGGCTAACACCGGGGAGCTGTTTTTT. It encodes CSASRQGANTGELFF.

This clonotype has a count of ten or more. At one end the junction does not follow the germline gene, possibly because of a read error. The chain's CDR3 is CSVADWNPGELFF. CDR3 DNA: TGCAGCGTCGCGGATTGGAACCCCGGGGAGCTGTTTTTT. The chain couples TRBV29-1 to TRBJ2-2; D gene unclear. The CDR3 extends over 13 amino acids. From germline, CDR1 is SQVTM and CDR2 ANQGSEA.

This clonotype was found many times. V gene TRBV28 combines with J gene TRBJ2-2; D perhaps matches TRBD1 (6 bases). This CDR3 is built from 15 residues. The V end lost 3 bases, the J end lost 4 bases, and 12 bases lay between the germline ends. Germline loops: CDR1 MDHEN, CDR2 SYDVKM. The CDR3 nucleotides read TGTGCCAGCAGTTTTTGGCAGGGGTTCACCGGGGAGCTGTTTTTT. This encodes CASSFWQGFTGELFF.

At least ten counts were recorded for this clonotype. The chain links TRBV11-2 to TRBJ2-4; TRBD2 agrees at 8 bases. CDR1 SGHAT and CDR2 FQNNGV come from the germline V gene. V lost 1 base, J lost 6 bases, and 5 bases stayed unmatched. The CDR3 length is 15 residues. The CDR3 DNA reads as TGTGCCAGCAGCTTAGGAAGCGGGAGCGGAAACATTCAGTACTTC. Encoded protein: CASSLGSGSGNIQYF. Drawing the rest from reference TRBV11-2 and TRBJ2-4, the complete variable domain is EAGVAQSPRYKIIEKRQSVAFWCNPISGHATLYWYQQILGQGPKLLIQFQNNGVVDDSQLPKDRFSAERLKGVDSTLKIQPAKLEDSAVYLCASSLGSGSGNIQYFGAGTRLSVL.

There are many counts of this clonotype. The chain joins TRBV27 to TRBJ2-3; 7 bases align to TRBD1. The trim removed 5 bases at V and 0 bases at J, leaving 5 bases unmatched. CDR1 MNHEY and CDR2 SMNVEV come from the germline V gene (reference sequence). CDR3 length: 15 amino acids. CDR3 DNA: TGTGCCAGCAGTCCGCCGGGACAGAGCACAGATACGCAGTATTTT. Translating it yields CASSPPGQSTDTQYF.

This clonotype has a count of ten or more. V gene TRBV10-3 combines with J gene TRBJ2-3; D is possibly TRBD1 (7 bases). Germline-derived CDR1 and CDR2 are ENHRY and SYGVKD. The CDR3 has 15 residues. With 10 bases removed from V and 6 bases from J, the gap between germline ends came to 23 bases. The CDR3 bases are TGTGCCACCAGGGGGGCAGGAGGCGAGGATGATACGCAGTATTTT. Its translation is CATRGAGGEDDTQYF.

Comment on this clonotype: This clone may be a read error of a much larger clone one base away. V gene TRBV6-1 combines with J gene TRBJ2-3, with D possibly being TRBD2 (6 bases). The CDR3 is 13 residues long. Germline CDR1 reads MNHNS; CDR2 reads SASEGT. CDR3 nucleotide sequence: TGTGCCAGCAGCCCAGGAGGGATGGATACGCACTATTTT. Encoded protein: CASSPGGMDTHYF.

This clonotype was seen repeatedly, ten times or more. The J gene is TRBJ2-7, the V gene TRBV9; a possible D gene is TRBD2 (5 bases). V lost 3 bases to trimming and J lost 7 bases, with 11 bases between them. The V gene's germline CDR1 is SGDLS and CDR2 YYNGEE. The CDR3 spans 12 residues. For the CDR3, the DNA is TGTGCCAGCAGCGAGGGAGTAGGGGAGCAGTACTTC. Its protein is CASSEGVGEQYF. The variable domain in full, with the rest retrieved from reference TRBV9 and TRBJ2-7, is DSGVTQTPKHLITATGQRVTLRCSPRSGDLSVYWYQQSLDQGLQFLIQYYNGEERAKGNILERFSAQQFPDLHSELNLSSLELGDSALYFCASSEGVGEQYFGPGTRLTVT.

This clonotype was detected a few times. The gene calls are TRBV5-1 and TRBJ2-7; D unclear. The CDR3 has 11 amino acids. Trimming removed 5 bases from V and 5 bases from J, with 8 bases in between. Germline CDR1 and CDR2: SGHRS and YFSETQ. The CDR3 bases are TGCGCCAGCAGGTTCGTGGACGAGCAGTACTTC. Encoded protein: CASRFVDEQYF.

This clonotype was recorded at least ten times. The rearrangement links TRBV20-1 to TRBJ2-1, with 8 bases matching TRBD2. There are 13 residues in the CDR3. Germline CDR1 reads DFQATT; CDR2 reads SNEGSKA (reference sequence). V lost 3 bases to trimming and J lost 5 bases; unmatched junction nucleotides: 3. The CDR3 is CSASGSGDNEQFF. In nucleotides, the CDR3 is TGCAGTGCTAGCGGTAGCGGGGACAATGAGCAGTTCTTC.

This clonotype showed up many times. The chain joins TRBV20-1 to TRBJ2-2; 7 bases map to TRBD2. Per germline, CDR1 DFQATT and CDR2 SNEGSKA (reference sequence). CDR3 length: 14 amino acids. V lost 0 bases, J lost 4 bases, and 2 bases stayed unmatched. The CDR3 loop reads CSARDPGGTGELFF. In nucleotides, the CDR3 is TGCAGTGCTAGAGATCCGGGGGGCACCGGGGAGCTGTTTTTT.

This clonotype was seen ten or more times. CDR3 in amino acids: CSASPDLGTEQYF. The CDR3 DNA sequence: TGCAGTGCTAGTCCCGATCTTGGGACCGAGCAGTACTTC. The V and J genes are TRBV20-1 and TRBJ2-7; TRBD1 or TRBD2 may be the D gene (5 bases each). CDR1 and CDR2 (germline): DFQATT, SNEGSKA (reference sequence). Deletions cut 3 bases from V and 6 bases from J, with 15 bases between. The CDR3 has 13 amino acids.

This clonotype was seen a few times. The chain combines TRBV7-2 with TRBJ2-2; D unclear. The length of the CDR3 is 13 residues. The germline V gene has CDR1 SGHTA and CDR2 FQGNSA. Trimming took 5 bases from V and 3 from J, leaving 7 bases between them. The CDR3 DNA follows: TGTGCCAGCAGCCGAAAGTACACCGGGGAGCTGTTTTTT. Residues: CASSRKYTGELFF.

In its sample, this clonotype was seen many times. The genes are TRBV7-9 and TRBJ2-1; D not resolved. The CDR3 consists of 13 residues. Germline loops: CDR1 SEHNR, CDR2 FQNEAQ (reference sequence). V was shortened by 1 base and J by 6 bases, with 7 bases between the two germline ends. This CDR3 is CASSLDGVNEQFF. CDR3 in DNA: TGTGCCAGCAGCTTAGATGGGGTCAATGAGCAGTTCTTC. The entire variable domain, with the rest obtained from reference TRBV7-9 and TRBJ2-1, is as follows: DTGVSQNPRHKITKRGQNVTFRCDPISEHNRLYWYRQTLGQGPEFLTYFQNEAQLEKSRLLSDRFSAERPKGSFSTLEIQRTEQGDSAMYLCASSLDGVNEQFFGPGTRLTVL.

The genes are TRBV27 and TRBJ2-7; D is unresolved. Per the germline V gene, CDR1 is MNHEY and CDR2 is SMNVEV (reference sequence). The CDR3 totals 13 residues. The germline V and J ends were trimmed by 3 bases and 3 bases, with 9 bases remaining between them. In nucleotides, the CDR3 is TGTGCCAGCAGTTTTCTCCCAAGCTACGAGCAGTACTTC. This gives the protein CASSFLPSYEQYF.

V usage is TRBV10-2 and J usage is TRBJ2-3, with D possibly being TRBD1 or TRBD2 (5 bases each). CDR3 size: 13 residues. V lost 8 bases, J lost 3 bases, and 12 bases lay in between. The germline gives CDR1 WSHSY, CDR2 SAAADI. CDR3 bases: TGCGCCAGCCACCATGGGACGACAGATACGCAGTATTTT. Protein: CASHHGTTDTQYF.

The sample holds many counts of this clonotype. The CDR3: CASSLRGLVDTQYF. CDR3 DNA sequence: TGTGCCAGCAGCCTCAGAGGGCTTGTAGATACGCAGTATTTT. The chain is built from TRBV7-3 and TRBJ2-3; D is perhaps TRBD2 (5 bases). Germline CDR1 SGHTA, CDR2 FQGTGA. V was pared by 5 bases and J by 5 bases, with 14 bases between. The CDR3 covers 14 residues.